A single sample gave rise to the 21 T cell receptor beta chains below, sequenced in a study of control samples from healthy donors and cancer patients. TCRdb keeps only in-frame clones here, not all; method: immunoSEQ multiplex PCR. The data contain roughly 30,000 clones, around nine tenths of them singletons. Sequences were obtained from PBMCs. These receptors were obtained from a woman between 35 and 50 years old with lung cancer.

This sequence joins TRBV6-5 and TRBJ1-1, with D uncertain. V lost 6 bases to trimming and J lost 3 bases, with 11 bases between them. The CDR3 spans 13 residues. Germline V gives CDR1 MNHEY, CDR2 SVGAGI. The CDR3 sequence: CASRGGPHTEAFF. The CDR3 DNA reads TGTGCCAGCAGGGGCGGCCCTCACACTGAAGCTTTCTTT.

The chain joins TRBV9 to TRBJ2-1; D perhaps matches TRBD1 (6 bases). Trimming left V 1 base short and J 4 bases short, with 18 bases between. The CDR3 covers 17 residues. From germline, CDR1 is SGDLS and CDR2 YYNGEE. For the CDR3, the DNA is TGTGCCAGCAGCGTAAAGAACACAGGGAGATCGTACAATGAGCAGTTCTTC. Residues: CASSVKNTGRSYNEQFF.

The chain joins TRBV6-5 to TRBJ2-2; 7 bases agree with TRBD2. Trimming took 8 bases from V and 1 from J; bases not matched to a gene: 1. Looked up from germline, CDR1 is MNHEY and CDR2 is SVGAGI. This CDR3 contains 13 residues. CDR3 protein: CASQRGNTGELFF. The CDR3 DNA follows: TGTGCCAGCCAGCGGGGGAACACCGGGGAGCTGTTTTTT.

The V and J genes are TRBV7-8 and TRBJ1-2; 7 bases match TRBD1. The CDR3 length is 14 residues. Trimming took 3 bases from V and 8 from J; bases not matched to a gene: 9. The germline gives CDR1 SGHVS, CDR2 FQNEAQ. The chain's CDR3 is CASSFQDRAKGYTF. The CDR3 DNA sequence: TGTGCCAGCAGCTTCCAAGACAGGGCAAAGGGCTACACCTTC.

This chain connects TRBV18 to TRBJ2-7; weak D call: TRBD1 (5 bases). Trimming shortened V by 3 bases and J by 6 bases, and 21 bases separated the two germline ends. CDR1 is KGHSH and CDR2 is LQKENI in the germline V gene. The CDR3 is 16 residues long. The CDR3 reads CASSPSSTDGASEQYF. The CDR3 nucleotides read TGTGCCAGCTCACCCTCGTCGACAGACGGAGCTTCCGAGCAGTACTTC. Combining the CDR3 with reference TRBV18 and TRBJ2-7 gives the whole variable domain NAGVMQNPRHLVRRRGQEARLRCSPMKGHSHVYWYRQLPEEGLKFMVYLQKENIIDESGMPKERFSAEFPKEGPSILRIQQVVRGDSAAYFCASSPSSTDGASEQYFGPGTRLTVT.

The J gene is TRBJ2-7, the V gene TRBV28; 9 nucleotides match TRBD1. From germline, CDR1 is MDHEN and CDR2 SYDVKM. Unmatched junction bases numbered 10, after V lost 10 bases and J lost 3 bases. The length of the CDR3 is 14 residues. CDR3 amino acids: CATRLGTGLYEQYF. Here the CDR3 DNA reads TGTGCCACCCGCCTCGGGACAGGGCTCTACGAGCAGTACTTC.

The V and J genes are TRBV6-1 and TRBJ2-1, with 9 bases identical to TRBD2. Germline CDR1 reads MNHNS; CDR2 reads SASEGT. This CDR3 spans 17 amino acids. The V gene end was trimmed by 0 bases and the J gene end by 1 base; junction bases not matched to a gene: 4. The DNA for the CDR3 is TGTGCCAGCAGTGAAGCGGGACTAGCAGGGTCCTACAATGAGCAGTTCTTC. As protein: CASSEAGLAGSYNEQFF.

This clone was seen a few times. In DNA form, the CDR3 reads TGTGCCAGCAGCCTGAGCACCTACGAGCAGTACTTC. Amino acids: CASSLSTYEQYF. This chain links TRBV3-1 (or the pseudogene TRBV3-2) with TRBJ2-7; D is uncertain. The V end was cut by 4 bases, the J end by 2 bases, with 6 bases between. Germline V CDR1 and CDR2: LGHDT, YNNKEL (reference sequence). The CDR3 totals 12 residues.

V is TRBV6-1 and J is TRBJ2-3; D not resolved. V gave up 3 bases and J gave up 1 base, with 11 bases separating them. Germline CDR1 MNHNS, CDR2 SASEGT. The CDR3 is made up of 15 amino acids. The DNA of the CDR3 is TGTGCCAGCAGTGATGTAGTCGTTCGCACAGATACGCAGTATTTT. This encodes CASSDVVVRTDTQYF.

This chain uses TRBV2 with TRBJ1-3, with D unclear. The CDR3 totals 16 residues. V was cut by 4 bases and J by 0 bases, with 13 bases left in between. Germline V gene sequence: CDR1 SNHLY, CDR2 FYNNEI. CDR3 in amino acids: CASSATTPSSGNTIYF. In nucleotides, the CDR3 is TGTGCCAGCAGTGCGACGACACCTTCCTCTGGAAACACCATATATTTT.

This chain uses TRBV5-5 with TRBJ1-1; D is unresolved. CDR3 length: 13 residues. The germline V gene encodes CDR1 SGHKS and CDR2 YYEKEE (reference sequence). V was shortened by 3 bases and J by 4 bases, with 10 bases between the two germline ends. The CDR3 nucleotides are TGTGCCAGCAGCTCCCCGTTTGCCACTGAAGCTTTCTTT. It yields the protein CASSSPFATEAFF.

The chain is built from TRBV2 and TRBJ2-1; 7 bases match TRBD1. V lost 6 bases, J lost 7 bases, and 15 bases stayed unmatched. Germline V gene data show CDR1 as SNHLY and CDR2 as FYNNEI. This CDR3 region has 16 residues. CDR3 bases: TGTGCCAGCAGAGGGGGCTTCTCAGGGGACGGGAATGAGCAGTTCTTC. This sequence encodes CASRGGFSGDGNEQFF.

The chain joins TRBV30 to TRBJ1-5; 11 positions match TRBD1. The CDR3 consists of 17 residues. Germline V gene lookup returns CDR1 GTSNPN and CDR2 SVGIG (reference sequence). After removal of 0 bases from V and 2 bases from J, the junction contained 6 bases not matched to a gene. CDR3 loop: CAWSVWGQGGGNQPQHF. CDR3 DNA sequence: TGTGCCTGGAGTGTTTGGGGACAGGGGGGCGGCAATCAGCCCCAGCATTTT.

The gene calls are TRBV30 and TRBJ2-7; D is perhaps TRBD2 (5 bases). CDR3 length equals 13 residues. V was pared by 2 bases and J by 2 bases, with 10 bases between. From germline, CDR1 is GTSNPN and CDR2 SVGIG (reference sequence). The CDR3 nucleotides are TGTGCCTGGAGTCGGGAATACACCTACGAGCAGTACTTC. The encoded protein is CAWSREYTYEQYF.

The rearrangement uses TRBV9 and TRBJ2-7, with 10 bases that match TRBD2. After removal of 0 bases from V and 2 bases from J, the junction contained 2 bases not matched to a gene. The germline V gene has CDR1 SGDLS and CDR2 YYNGEE. The CDR3 totals 15 residues. The CDR3 nucleotides are TGTGCCAGCAGCGTAGGAGCGGGGGGGCCCTACGAGCAGTACTTC. This codes for CASSVGAGGPYEQYF.

The V call is TRBV20-1, the J call TRBJ2-3; D remains unclear. Trimming took 6 bases from V and 6 from J, leaving 7 bases between them. CDR3 length equals 10 residues. Germline lookup yields CDR1 DFQATT and CDR2 SNEGSKA (reference sequence). CDR3 DNA: TGCAGTGCAAAACGGGATACGCAGTATTTT. It yields the protein CSAKRDTQYF.

The rearrangement links TRBV5-1 to TRBJ2-1, with 13 bases matching TRBD2. This CDR3 spans 17 amino acids. Trimming took 4 bases from V and 4 from J; bases not matched to a gene: 8. Germline V gene sequence: CDR1 SGHRS, CDR2 YFSETQ. The CDR3 is CASSGGLAGALYNEQFF. In nucleotides, the CDR3 is TGCGCCAGCAGCGGAGGACTAGCGGGGGCCCTATACAATGAGCAGTTCTTC. Filled out from reference TRBV5-1 and TRBJ2-1, the complete variable domain reads KAGVTQTPRYLIKTRGQQVTLSCSPISGHRSVSWYQQTPGQGLQFLFEYFSETQRNKGNFPGRFSGRQFSNSRSEMNVSTLELGDSALYLCASSGGLAGALYNEQFFGPGTRLTVL.

The chain joins TRBV30 to TRBJ1-2; D perhaps matches TRBD1 (5 bases). V was trimmed by 3 bases and J by 10 bases, leaving 12 bases between them. Germline assignment: CDR1 GTSNPN and CDR2 SVGIG (reference sequence). This CDR3 has 11 residues. Here the CDR3 DNA reads TGTGCCTGGAGCGCCGGGGGAGACTACACCTTC. It is translated as CAWSAGGDYTF. Based on the CDR3 plus reference TRBV30 and TRBJ1-2, the full variable domain is SQTIHQWPATLVQPVGSPLSLECTVEGTSNPNLYWYRQAAGRGLQLLFYSVGIGQISSEVPQNLSASRPQDRQFILSSKKLLLSDSGFYLCAWSAGGDYTFGSGTRLTVV.

A note on this clone: The same CDR3 can be traced to other DNA sequences in this sample. The chain carries TRBV6-2 or TRBV6-3 and TRBJ2-1, with 9 bases matching TRBD2. V shed 5 bases and J 12 bases; nucleotides not matched to a gene: 11. This CDR3 is 14 amino acids long. The germline V gene has CDR1 MNHEY and CDR2 SVGEGT. The CDR3 coding sequence is TGTGCCAGCAGTCCGGGCGGGGGGGCTCTCGGGCAGTTCTTC. Amino acid sequence: CASSPGGGALGQFF.

Only a few counts were recorded for this clone. The chain uses TRBV2 and TRBJ2-7, with 7 positions matching TRBD1. This CDR3 region has 13 residues. Germline V CDR1 and CDR2: SNHLY, FYNNEI. V shed 2 bases and J 6 bases; nucleotides not matched to a gene: 4. The CDR3 DNA reads TGTGCCAGCAGTGAAAACAGGGGAAGCGAGCAGTACTTC. This encodes CASSENRGSEQYF.

The rearrangement uses TRBV19 and TRBJ2-3; unclear D gene. Trimming shortened V by 6 bases and J by 2 bases, and 15 bases separated the two germline ends. The CDR3 covers 15 residues. Looked up from germline, CDR1 is LNHDA and CDR2 is SQIVND (reference sequence). The CDR3 sequence: CASREGDTVTDTQYF. The CDR3 nucleotides read TGTGCCAGTAGAGAAGGAGATACCGTCACAGATACGCAGTATTTT.